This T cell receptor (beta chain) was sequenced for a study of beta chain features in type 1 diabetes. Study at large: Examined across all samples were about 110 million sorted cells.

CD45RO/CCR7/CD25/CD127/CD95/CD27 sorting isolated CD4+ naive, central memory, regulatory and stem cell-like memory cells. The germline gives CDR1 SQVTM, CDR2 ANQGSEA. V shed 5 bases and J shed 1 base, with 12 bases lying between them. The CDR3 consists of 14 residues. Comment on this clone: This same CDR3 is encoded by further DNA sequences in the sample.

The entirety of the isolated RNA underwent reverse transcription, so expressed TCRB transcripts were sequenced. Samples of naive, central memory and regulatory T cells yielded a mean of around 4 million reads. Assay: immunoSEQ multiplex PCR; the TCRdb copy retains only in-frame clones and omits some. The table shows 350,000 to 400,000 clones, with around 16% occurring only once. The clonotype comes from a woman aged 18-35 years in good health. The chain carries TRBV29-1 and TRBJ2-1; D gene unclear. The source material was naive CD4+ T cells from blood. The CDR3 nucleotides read TGCAGCGTTCGAAGAGGCGCGTCCTACAATGAGCAGTTCTTC. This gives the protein CSVRRGASYNEQFF.